These 15 T cell receptor beta chains were all obtained from the same sample, sequenced in a study of OX40 agonist ivuxolimab in advanced cancers. TCRdb's copy holds only in-frame clones and misses some; the assay was immunoSEQ multiplex PCR. The sample yields about 79,000 clones, more than 85% seen once. The starting material was CD4+ or CD8+ T cells sorted from blood, obtained in a trial of the OX40 agonist ivuxolimab. These receptors were obtained from an adult with an advanced solid tumor such as melanoma, head and neck, liver or kidney cancer.

CDR3 loop: CASSLAGPSAFF. In DNA form, the CDR3 reads TGTGCCAGCAGTTTAGCAGGGCCTTCGGCTTTCTTT. The V call is TRBV28, the J call TRBJ1-1; tentatively, D is TRBD1 (5 bases). Germline CDR1 is MDHEN and CDR2 is SYDVKM. This CDR3 has 12 amino acids. Trimming took 2 bases from V and 11 from J, leaving 12 bases between them. The whole variable domain, remainder taken from reference TRBV28 and TRBJ1-1, is DVKVTQSSRYLVKRTGEKVFLECVQDMDHENMFWYRQDPGLGLRLIYFSYDVKMKEKGDIPEGYSVSREKKERFSLILESASTNQTSMYLCASSLAGPSAFFGQGTRLTVV.

The chain carries TRBV7-8 and TRBJ1-5, with 8 bases fitting TRBD1. The germline CDR1 and CDR2 sequences are SGHVS and FQNEAQ. CDR3 length equals 16 residues. Trimming at V came to 1 base and at J to 3 bases, leaving 5 bases not matched to a gene. The CDR3 DNA follows: TGTGCCAGCAGCTTAGATGGACAGGGCAACAATCAGCCCCAGCATTTT. This translates into CASSLDGQGNNQPQHF.

The CDR3 DNA reads TGTGCCAGCAGCCCCCCGAACAGTGCTTCTAGCACAGATACGCAGTATTTT. Protein sequence: CASSPPNSASSTDTQYF. V gene TRBV11-2 combines with J gene TRBJ2-3; D is unresolved. Germline-derived CDR1 and CDR2 are SGHAT and FQNNGV. This CDR3 spans 17 amino acids. V lost 5 bases, J lost 0 bases, and 18 bases lay in between.

This chain connects TRBV27 to TRBJ2-2, with TRBD1 identical over 7 bases. This CDR3 has 17 amino acids. Per the germline V gene, CDR1 is MNHEY and CDR2 is SMNVEV (reference sequence). V gave up 10 bases and J gave up 0 bases; unmatched junction bases: 14. CDR3 loop: CATLAPGQPANTGELFF. Written as DNA, the CDR3 is TGTGCCACTCTCGCCCCGGGACAGCCAGCGAACACCGGGGAGCTGTTTTTT.

This chain uses TRBV7-8 with TRBJ2-2; 7 bases agree with TRBD2. The germline V gene has CDR1 SGHVS and CDR2 FQNEAQ. The CDR3 consists of 15 residues. V lost 7 bases, J lost 3 bases, and 8 bases stayed unmatched. The CDR3 DNA is TGTGCCAGCAACCTCGGGGAGGGGTACACCGGGGAGCTGTTTTTT. Its translation is CASNLGEGYTGELFF.

The rearrangement joins TRBV7-3 to TRBJ2-3; 8 bases map to TRBD1. The CDR3 loop spans 15 amino acids. Germline lookup yields CDR1 SGHTA and CDR2 FQGTGA. V dropped 4 bases and J dropped 3; count of bases not matched to a gene: 6. The CDR3 here is CASSSSGGWTDTQYF. The CDR3 DNA reads as TGTGCCAGCAGCTCGTCAGGGGGCTGGACAGATACGCAGTATTTT.

The chain recombines TRBV28 with TRBJ1-3; 8 bases are a match to TRBD1. Per germline, CDR1 MDHEN and CDR2 SYDVKM. J was trimmed by 2 bases and V by 11 bases; bases with no gene match: 2. This CDR3 is 12 amino acids long. This CDR3 is CAVRGPGNTIYF. The DNA for the CDR3 is TGTGCCGTCAGGGGGCCTGGAAACACCATATATTTT.

CDR3 amino acids: CASSIFGQANTEAFF. CDR3 in DNA: TGCGCCAGCAGCATTTTCGGACAGGCGAACACTGAAGCTTTCTTT. The V gene is TRBV5-1, the J gene TRBJ1-1, with 7 bases fitting TRBD1. The junction had 7 bases not matched to a gene; V was cut back by 4 bases and J by 1 base. There are 15 residues in the CDR3. Germline V lookup: CDR1 SGHRS, CDR2 YFSETQ.

V is TRBV6-4 and J is TRBJ2-3; D gene unclear. This CDR3 is 13 amino acids long. V dropped 5 bases and J dropped 2 bases, with 8 bases sitting between them. Germline V gives CDR1 MRHNA, CDR2 SNTAGT. This CDR3 reads CASSWQPTDTQYF. CDR3 coding DNA: TGTGCCAGCAGTTGGCAGCCCACAGATACGCAGTATTTT.

There are a few counts of this clone. The V and J genes are TRBV5-6 and TRBJ1-2; no firm D call. V was shortened by 5 bases and J by 3 bases, with 11 bases between the two germline ends. The CDR3 spans 13 residues. Germline lookup yields CDR1 SGHDT and CDR2 YYEEEE. The CDR3: CASRENRDYGYTF. The CDR3 DNA is TGTGCCAGCAGGGAAAATAGGGACTATGGCTACACCTTC.

The chain joins TRBV28 to TRBJ2-5; 9 positions agree with TRBD1. J lost 3 bases, V lost 5 bases, and 22 bases had no gene match. The germline V gene encodes CDR1 MDHEN and CDR2 SYDVKM. The length of the CDR3 is 20 residues. This CDR3 reads CASSVAGKGFVWTGEETQYF. The CDR3 DNA follows: TGTGCCAGCAGTGTAGCTGGGAAGGGTTTTGTTTGGACAGGGGAAGAGACCCAGTACTTC.

The genes are TRBV9 and TRBJ1-1, with a possible D match to TRBD1 (6 bases). With 0 bases removed from V and 0 bases from J, the gap between germline ends came to 18 bases. There are 18 residues in the CDR3. Germline-derived CDR1 and CDR2 are SGDLS and YYNGEE. Here the CDR3 reads CASSVDRGGAGLNTEAFF. CDR3 nucleotide sequence: TGTGCCAGCAGCGTAGATAGGGGGGGAGCGGGGCTGAACACTGAAGCTTTCTTT.

CDR3 sequence reads: CASSPNRASSYNEQFF. CDR3 sequence (DNA): TGTGCCAGCTCACCAAACCGTGCGAGCTCCTACAATGAGCAGTTCTTC. V is TRBV18 and J is TRBJ2-1, with D uncertain. CDR1 is KGHSH, CDR2 LQKENI, per germline. This CDR3 comprises 16 residues. Trimming shortened V by 2 bases and J by 0 bases, and 11 bases separated the two germline ends.

This clone was counted only a few times. V usage is TRBV7-8 and J usage is TRBJ2-1; 9 bases align to TRBD1. CDR3 length: 20 amino acids. Germline values: CDR1 SGHVS, CDR2 FQNEAQ. V was pared by 5 bases and J by 5 bases, with 22 bases of the junction left unmatched. CDR3 protein: CASSLQGQGRGGRGDNEQFF. The CDR3 DNA follows: TGTGCCAGCAGCCTGCAGGGACAGGGAAGGGGCGGGAGAGGGGACAATGAGCAGTTCTTC.

This sequence joins TRBV15 and TRBJ1-1; weak D call: TRBD1 (5 bases). V gave up 8 bases and J gave up 7 bases, with 14 bases separating them. Germline CDR1 and CDR2: LNHNV and YYDKDF (reference sequence). The CDR3 totals 12 residues. In DNA form, the CDR3 reads TGTGCCACCGGAGCTCGGGGCGGTGAAGCTTTCTTT. It translates to CATGARGGEAFF.